A single sample is the source of the 9 T cell receptor beta chains below, sequenced in a study of CD8 T cells in Susac syndrome. With random hexamers, 0.5 to 1 ug RNA was reverse transcribed. TCRdb called the immunoSEQ multiplex PCR reads again in MiXCR, with one record for every CDR3 protein. The sample has hundreds of thousands of distinct CDR3 sequences; over 85% are singletons. Material for sequencing was CD4+ T cells from PBMCs. The receptors shown here come from a human donor with multiple sclerosis.

This chain joins TRBV6-2 or TRBV6-3 and TRBJ2-3; the match to TRBD2 covers 9 bases. Germline lookup yields CDR1 MNHEY and CDR2 SVGEGT. The CDR3 length is 14 residues. V shed 5 bases, J shed 8 bases, and the junction held 8 bases outside the gene matches. CDR3 protein: CASSPSGNVGTQYF. CDR3 bases: TGTGCCAGCAGTCCTAGCGGGAACGTCGGTACGCAGTATTTT.

The V gene is TRBV3-1, the J gene TRBJ2-2; the D is unclear. Per the germline V gene, CDR1 is LGHDT and CDR2 is YNNKEL (reference sequence). Trimming stripped 3 bases from V and 5 bases from J, with 10 bases between. This CDR3 is 14 amino acids long. CDR3 residues: CASSQGRKTGELFF. The CDR3 DNA is TGTGCCAGCAGCCAGGGTAGGAAAACCGGGGAGCTGTTTTTT.

The chain uses TRBV5-1 and TRBJ1-1; tentatively, D is TRBD1 (6 bases). CDR1 is SGHRS, CDR2 YFSETQ, per germline. Trimming pared 4 bases from V and 1 base from J, leaving 14 bases between. The CDR3 covers 15 residues. This chain's CDR3 is CASSRSGAGNTEAFF. CDR3 nucleotide sequence: TGCGCCAGCAGCCGTTCGGGGGCTGGGAACACTGAAGCTTTCTTT.

V and J are TRBV14 and TRBJ2-7; 7 bases are shared with TRBD2. Germline CDR1 is SGHDN and CDR2 is FVKESK. Trimming removed 1 base from V and 3 bases from J; junction bases left unmatched: 0. The CDR3 consists of 13 residues. CDR3 nucleotides: TGTGCCAGCAGCCAAGCTAGCGGCTACGAGCAGTACGTC. Translating gives CASSQASGYEQYV.

This clonotype was recorded once. The chain joins TRBV29-1 to TRBJ1-1; D perhaps matches TRBD1 (5 bases). Looked up from germline, CDR1 is SQVTM and CDR2 is ANQGSEA. The V gene lost 6 bases and the J gene lost 0 bases, with 17 bases spanning the gap. The CDR3 covers 15 residues. The CDR3 DNA follows: TGCAGCGTGGGATTCATGCGACAGCTGAACACTGAAGCTTTCTTT. Translating gives CSVGFMRQLNTEAFF.

The chain carries TRBV3-1 and TRBJ1-1; 10 positions match TRBD1. The V gene's germline CDR1 is LGHDT and CDR2 YNNKEL (reference sequence). The CDR3 is 14 amino acids. Trimming took 7 bases from V and 9 from J; bases not matched to a gene: 11. This CDR3 is CASTPTGQGGKAFF. The DNA of the CDR3 is TGTGCCAGCACCCCGACAGGACAGGGGGGTAAAGCTTTCTTT.

V is TRBV5-6 and J is TRBJ1-2; TRBD1 agrees at 7 bases. With 2 bases clipped from V and 7 bases from J, the junction kept 8 bases outside the gene matches. The CDR3 extends over 14 amino acids. Germline V lookup: CDR1 SGHDT, CDR2 YYEEEE. The CDR3 is CASSLDRARVGYTF. CDR3 in DNA: TGTGCCAGCAGCTTAGACAGGGCTCGGGTTGGCTACACCTTC.

V and J are TRBV20-1 and TRBJ2-5, with a tentative D call TRBD2 (6 bases). V was trimmed by 3 bases and J by 5 bases, leaving 13 bases between them. The CDR3 length is 13 residues. Per germline, CDR1 DFQATT and CDR2 SNEGSKA (reference sequence). The CDR3 loop reads CSASPGGRETQYF. For the CDR3, the DNA is TGCAGTGCTAGCCCGGGTGGGAGGGAGACCCAGTACTTC.

This chain uses TRBV12-5 with TRBJ2-5; 8 bases are a match to TRBD2. The junction had 17 bases not matched to a gene; V was cut back by 4 bases and J by 1 base. This CDR3 region has 19 residues. Germline lookup yields CDR1 LGHNT and CDR2 FRNRAP. This CDR3 reads CASGSTRRGSGRAQETQYF. CDR3 nucleotides: TGTGCTAGTGGTTCCACCCGGAGGGGGAGCGGGAGAGCCCAAGAGACCCAGTACTTC.